This T cell receptor (beta chain) was identified in a study of T cell changes during pregnancy in multiple sclerosis. Assay: immunoSEQ multiplex PCR; the TCRdb copy retains only in-frame clones and omits some. The repertoire consists of 95,000 to 110,000 clones, with roughly 92% occurring once and the leading ten covering around 0.92%. CDR1 LGHNA and CDR2 YSLEER come from the germline V gene. The V end was cut by 0 bases, the J end by 10 bases, with 15 bases between. The CDR3 covers 14 residues. The TCR was taken from a female donor with multiple sclerosis, enrolled in a pregnancy study. Sequencing was performed on peripheral blood, taken after pregnancy. The chain uses TRBV4-3 and TRBJ1-1, with TRBD1 as a possible D gene (5 bases). CDR3 loop: CASSQDSRGVRAFF. Here the CDR3 DNA reads TGCGCCAGCAGCCAAGATTCGCGGGGCGTAAGAGCTTTCTTT.